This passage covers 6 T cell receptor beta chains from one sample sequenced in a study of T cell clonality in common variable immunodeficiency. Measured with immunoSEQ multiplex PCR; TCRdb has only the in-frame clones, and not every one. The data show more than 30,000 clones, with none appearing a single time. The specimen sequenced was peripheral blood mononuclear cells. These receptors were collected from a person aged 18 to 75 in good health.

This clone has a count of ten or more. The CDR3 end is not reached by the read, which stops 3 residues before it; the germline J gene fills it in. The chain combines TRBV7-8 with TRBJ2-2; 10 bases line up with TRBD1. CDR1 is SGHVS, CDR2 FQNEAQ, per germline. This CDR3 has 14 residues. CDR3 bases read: TGTGCCAGCAGCTCGACAGGGGGCAGTGAAAAG. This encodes CASSSTGGSEK. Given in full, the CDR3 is CASSSTGGSEKLFF.

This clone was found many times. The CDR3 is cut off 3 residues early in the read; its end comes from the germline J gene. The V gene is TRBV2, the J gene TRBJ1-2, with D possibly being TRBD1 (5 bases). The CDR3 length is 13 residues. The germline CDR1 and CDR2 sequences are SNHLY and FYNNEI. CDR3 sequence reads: CASRVQALEGYTF. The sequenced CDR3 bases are TGTGCCAGCAGGGTACAGGCCCTGGAGGGC.

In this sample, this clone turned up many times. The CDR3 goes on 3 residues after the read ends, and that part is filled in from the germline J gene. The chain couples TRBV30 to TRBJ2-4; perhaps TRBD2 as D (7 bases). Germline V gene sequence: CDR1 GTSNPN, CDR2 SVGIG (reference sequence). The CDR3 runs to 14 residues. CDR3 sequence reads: CACKGVGTTAPQYF. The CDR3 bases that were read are TGTGCCTGTAAGGGGGTCGGGACTACCGCCCCT.

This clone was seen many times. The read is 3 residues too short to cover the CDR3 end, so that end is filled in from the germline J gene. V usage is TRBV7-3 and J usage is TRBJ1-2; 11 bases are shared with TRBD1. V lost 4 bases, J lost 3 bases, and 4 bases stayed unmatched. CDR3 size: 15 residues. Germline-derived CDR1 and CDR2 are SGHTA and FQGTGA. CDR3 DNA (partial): TGTGCCAGCAGCTCAGGGACAGGGGGAGACTATGGC. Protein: CASSSGTGGDYG. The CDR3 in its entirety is CASSSGTGGDYGYTF.

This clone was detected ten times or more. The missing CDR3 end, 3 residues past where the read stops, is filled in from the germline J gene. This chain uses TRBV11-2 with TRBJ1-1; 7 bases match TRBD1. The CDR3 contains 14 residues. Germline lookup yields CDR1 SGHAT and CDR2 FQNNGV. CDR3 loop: CASSSTGVGGGAFF. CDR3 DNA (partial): TGTGCCAGCAGCTCCACAGGGGTCGGTGGTGGA.

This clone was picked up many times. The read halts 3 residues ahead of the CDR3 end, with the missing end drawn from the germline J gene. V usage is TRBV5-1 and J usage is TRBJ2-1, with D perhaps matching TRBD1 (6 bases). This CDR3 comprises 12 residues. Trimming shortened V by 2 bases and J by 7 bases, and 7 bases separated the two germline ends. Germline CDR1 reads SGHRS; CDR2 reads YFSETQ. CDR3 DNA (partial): TGCGCCAGCAGCTTAGGGGGAAATGAG. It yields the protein CASSLGGNE. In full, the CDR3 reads CASSLGGNEQFF.